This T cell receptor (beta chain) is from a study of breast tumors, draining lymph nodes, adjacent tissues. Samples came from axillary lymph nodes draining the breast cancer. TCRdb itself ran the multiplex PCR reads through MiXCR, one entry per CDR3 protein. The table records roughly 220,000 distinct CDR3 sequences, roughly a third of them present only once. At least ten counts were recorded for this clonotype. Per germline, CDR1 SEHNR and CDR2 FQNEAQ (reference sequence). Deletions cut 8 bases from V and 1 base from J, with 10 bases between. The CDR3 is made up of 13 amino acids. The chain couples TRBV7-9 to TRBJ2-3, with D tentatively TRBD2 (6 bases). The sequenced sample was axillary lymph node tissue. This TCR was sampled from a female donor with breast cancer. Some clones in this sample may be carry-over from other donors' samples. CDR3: CASRTGGTDTQYF. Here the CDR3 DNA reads TGTGCCAGCCGAACGGGGGGCACAGATACGCAGTATTTT.